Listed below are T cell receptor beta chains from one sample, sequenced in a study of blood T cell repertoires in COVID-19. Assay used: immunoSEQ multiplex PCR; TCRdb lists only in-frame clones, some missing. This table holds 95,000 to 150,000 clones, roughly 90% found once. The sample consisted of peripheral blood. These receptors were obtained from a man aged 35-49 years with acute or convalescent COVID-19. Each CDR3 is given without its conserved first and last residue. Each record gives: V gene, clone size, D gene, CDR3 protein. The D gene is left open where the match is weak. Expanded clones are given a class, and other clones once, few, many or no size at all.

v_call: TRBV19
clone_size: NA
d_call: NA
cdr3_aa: ASSETANTEAF

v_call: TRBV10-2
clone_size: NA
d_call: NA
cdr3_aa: ASSGGTGETQY

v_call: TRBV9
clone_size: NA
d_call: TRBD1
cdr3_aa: ASSVGGQGARTSRTDTQY

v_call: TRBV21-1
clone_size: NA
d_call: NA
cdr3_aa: ASSTRTSGGVHTQY

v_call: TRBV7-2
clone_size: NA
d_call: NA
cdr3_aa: ASSPRLRGEQY

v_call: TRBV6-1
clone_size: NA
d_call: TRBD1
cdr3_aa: ASSEAGQGQPQH

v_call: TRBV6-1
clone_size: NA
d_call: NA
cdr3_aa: ASSEARLILIQY

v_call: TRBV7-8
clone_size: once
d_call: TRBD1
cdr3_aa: ASSLQRGRTDTQY

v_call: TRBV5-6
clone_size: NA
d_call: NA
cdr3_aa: ASSLGVGQPDTQY

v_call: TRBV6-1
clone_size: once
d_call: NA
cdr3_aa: ASSEAIETYEQY

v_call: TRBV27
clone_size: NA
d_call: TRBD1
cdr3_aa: ASSSTLGQGNSPLH

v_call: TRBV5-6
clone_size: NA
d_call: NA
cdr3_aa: ASSLQGGSQH

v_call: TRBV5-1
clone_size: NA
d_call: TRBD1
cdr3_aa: ASSQPRTGGLTEAF

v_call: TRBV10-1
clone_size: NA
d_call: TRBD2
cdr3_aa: ASAGELAGGTDTQY

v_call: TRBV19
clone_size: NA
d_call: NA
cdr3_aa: ASQPSLNTEAF

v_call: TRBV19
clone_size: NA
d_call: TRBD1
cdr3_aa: ASNDRQGALNEQF

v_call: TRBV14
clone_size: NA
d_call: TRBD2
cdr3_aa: ASSQEVRAGIVAEF

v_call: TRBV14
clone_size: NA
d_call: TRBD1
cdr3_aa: ASKGPGTATYNEQF

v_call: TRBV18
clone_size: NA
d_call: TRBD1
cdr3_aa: ASSEGQGAVGGYT

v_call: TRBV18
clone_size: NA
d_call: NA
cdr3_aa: ASSPQLPPGRRLRY

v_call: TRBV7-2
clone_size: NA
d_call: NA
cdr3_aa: ASSLGGGWTEAF

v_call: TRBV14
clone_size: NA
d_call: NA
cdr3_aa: ASSHRSSGPQETQY

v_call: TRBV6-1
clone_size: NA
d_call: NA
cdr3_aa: ASSEAGGIGNQPQH

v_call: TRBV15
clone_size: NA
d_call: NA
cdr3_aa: ATSRDWTDYGYT

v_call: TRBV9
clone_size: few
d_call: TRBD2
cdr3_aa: ASSYGTSGYSIYNEQF

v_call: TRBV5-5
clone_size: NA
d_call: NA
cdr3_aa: ASSDRDFLGEKLF

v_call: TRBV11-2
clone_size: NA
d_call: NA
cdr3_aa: ASSRQQGNVEKLF

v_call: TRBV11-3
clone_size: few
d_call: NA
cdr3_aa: ASSSDSKSPLH

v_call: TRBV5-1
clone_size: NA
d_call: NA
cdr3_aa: ASSTGQEPPGELF

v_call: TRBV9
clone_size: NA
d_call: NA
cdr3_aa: ASSTQGSPNTGELF

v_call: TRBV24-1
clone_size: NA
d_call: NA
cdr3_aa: ATSASDRPWETQY

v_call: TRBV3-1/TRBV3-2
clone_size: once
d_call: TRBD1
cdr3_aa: ASSNFRGQGPTQY

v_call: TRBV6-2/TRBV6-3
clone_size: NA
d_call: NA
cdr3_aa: ASSYSKGQSNTEAF

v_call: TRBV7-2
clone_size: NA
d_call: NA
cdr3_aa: ASSINRDLADTQY

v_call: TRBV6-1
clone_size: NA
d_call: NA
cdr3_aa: ASSETQVNTEAF

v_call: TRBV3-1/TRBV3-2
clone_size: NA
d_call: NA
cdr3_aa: ASSTRDTKGGNTIY

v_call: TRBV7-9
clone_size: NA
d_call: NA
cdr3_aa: ASSPITGSTNEKLF

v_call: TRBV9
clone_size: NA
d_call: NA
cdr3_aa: ASSVVPDSGNTIY

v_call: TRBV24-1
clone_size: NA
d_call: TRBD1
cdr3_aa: ATSDLGRQGSDFLETQY